The rows below give T cell receptor beta chains drawn from one sample of a study of T cell repertoires in cytomegalovirus infection. TCRdb re-derived calls from the reads in MiXCR, one entry per CDR3 protein. Of approximately 500,000 distinct CDR3 sequences listed, 16% are singletons. Sequenced sample: CD8+ T cells from PBMCs. These receptors came from a human donor in good health (CMV status not recorded). Some clones in this sample may be carry-over from other donors' samples. CDR3s include the opening cysteine and the closing phenylalanine or tryptophan. Each record gives: D gene, J gene, V gene, clone size, CDR3 protein, CDR3 DNA. The D gene is left open where the match is weak. The size field is filled for only some rows; it gives once, few, many or a size class.

>TRBD1|TRBJ2-6|TRBV27|-
CASRTGGIEMGANVLTF
TGTGCCAGCAGGACAGGGGGCATTGAAATGGGGGCCAACGTCCTGACTTTC
>-|TRBJ1-1|TRBV27|many
CASSLIRDNTEAFF
TGTGCCAGCAGTTTAATTCGGGACAACACTGAAGCTTTCTTT
>-|TRBJ1-5|TRBV7-8|many
CASSLEGGNQPQHF
TGTGCCAGCAGCTTAGAAGGGGGAAATCAGCCCCAGCATTTT
>TRBD1|TRBJ2-1|TRBV28|few
CASSSEQGKFF
TGTGCCAGCAGTTCAGAACAGGGGAAGTTCTTC
>-|TRBJ1-5|TRBV12-5|-
CASGFASQPQHF
TGTGCTAGTGGTTTCGCCTCACAGCCCCAGCATTTT
>-|TRBJ2-5|TRBV3-1|few
CASSQDRRFQETQYF
TGTGCCAGCAGCCAAGATAGGCGGTTTCAAGAGACCCAGTACTTC
>TRBD2|TRBJ2-1|TRBV28|many
CASSSSPLAGGKFKNEQFF
TGTGCCAGCAGTTCCTCTCCACTAGCGGGGGGAAAATTCAAGAATGAGCAGTTCTTC
>-|TRBJ2-5|TRBV27|few
CASSLSSVQETQYF
TGTGCCAGCAGTTTATCTTCGGTCCAAGAGACCCAGTACTTC
>TRBD1|TRBJ2-1|TRBV2|-
CADRDRAYNEQFF
TGTGCCGACCGGGACAGAGCATACAATGAGCAGTTCTTC
>TRBD1|TRBJ2-3|TRBV28|many
CASSSRAGTGADTQYF
TGTGCCAGCAGTTCTCGGGCCGGGACAGGGGCGGATACGCAGTATTTT
>-|TRBJ1-6|TRBV19|many
CASSMAPRSPLHF
TGTGCCAGTAGTATGGCGCCAAGGTCACCCCTCCACTTT
>-|TRBJ2-1|TRBV3-1|few
CASSQARGGAYNEQFF
TGTGCCAGCAGCCAAGCGAGGGGGGGGGCCTACAATGAGCAGTTCTTC
>-|TRBJ2-2|TRBV20-1|-
CPSAATRTNTGELFF
TGCCCAAGCGCGGCGACTCGTACGAACACCGGGGAGCTGTTTTTT
>TRBD2|TRBJ2-2|TRBV29-1|few
CSVEGLAGVTTGELFF
TGCAGCGTTGAAGGACTAGCGGGAGTAACCACCGGGGAGCTGTTTTTT
>TRBD1|TRBJ2-7|TRBV12-3/TRBV12-4|few
CASSGQVLIDEQYF
TGTGCCAGCAGTGGACAGGTTCTAATCGACGAGCAGTACTTC
>TRBD1|TRBJ1-2|TRBV15|many
CATSRLGQAGYTF
TGTGCCACCAGCAGACTAGGACAGGCTGGCTACACCTTC
>TRBD1|TRBJ1-2|TRBV29-1|few
CSVDSSKTGDANYGYTF
TGCAGCGTTGATAGCTCAAAGACAGGGGATGCTAACTATGGCTACACCTTC
>-|TRBJ1-5|TRBV7-2|many
CASSLSGAGQPQHF
TGTGCCAGCAGCTTATCCGGGGCGGGTCAGCCCCAGCATTTT
>-|TRBJ1-5|TRBV7-2|many
CASSRYAREGSNQPQHF
TGTGCCAGCAGCCGTTATGCCAGGGAAGGGAGCAATCAGCCCCAGCATTTT
>TRBD2|TRBJ2-7|TRBV7-9|many
CASSSTAGEAAYEQYF
TGTGCCAGCAGTTCAACAGCGGGAGAGGCGGCCTACGAGCAGTACTTC
>TRBD1|TRBJ2-3|TRBV20-1|-
CSAPGTGWVMDTQYF
TGCAGTGCCCCGGGGACAGGATGGGTCATGGATACGCAGTATTTT
>TRBD1|TRBJ1-1|TRBV30|few
CAWSVQGPPTEAFF
TGTGCCTGGAGTGTACAGGGGCCCCCCACTGAAGCTTTCTTT
>-|TRBJ1-2|TRBV7-8|many
CASSLALSDGYTF
TGTGCCAGCAGCTTAGCCCTTTCGGATGGCTACACCTTC
>TRBD2|TRBJ2-1|TRBV27|many
CASSFPGTSGKPYNEQFF
TGTGCCAGCAGTTTCCCCGGGACTAGCGGGAAACCTTACAATGAGCAGTTCTTC
>-|TRBJ2-3|TRBV29-1|-
CSVDGVAAGTDTQYF
TGCAGCGTTGATGGGGTAGCGGCAGGCACAGATACGCAGTATTTT
>-|TRBJ1-4|TRBV7-9|many
CASTPTATLEKLFF
TGTGCCAGCACCCCGACAGCCACCCTGGAAAAACTGTTTTTT
>-|TRBJ1-6|TRBV27|-
CASSETVNTYNSPLHF
TGTGCCAGCTCCGAGACCGTAAACACCTATAATTCACCCCTCCACTTT
>-|TRBJ2-7|TRBV28|many
CASSYLDSTSYEQYF
TGTGCCAGCAGCTATCTCGACAGCACCTCCTACGAGCAGTACTTC
>-|TRBJ2-5|TRBV5-6|many
CASSLRRERGKYF
TGTGCCAGCAGCTTGAGGCGAGAAAGGGGGAAGTACTTC
>-|TRBJ1-1|TRBV4-1|many
CASSQPTGLNTEAFF
TGCGCCAGCAGTCAGCCCACAGGGTTGAACACTGAAGCTTTCTTT
>-|TRBJ1-1|TRBV10-2|many
CASRAGLNTEAFF
TGCGCCAGCAGGGCCGGCCTGAACACTGAAGCTTTCTTT
>-|TRBJ1-1|TRBV7-9|few
CASSPTDRRTEAFF
TGTGCCAGCAGCCCGACAGATCGTAGGACTGAAGCTTTCTTT
>TRBD1|TRBJ1-1|TRBV4-1|many
CASSPGQGGGYTEAFF
TGCGCCAGCAGCCCGGGACAGGGAGGAGGGTACACTGAAGCTTTCTTT
>-|TRBJ2-7|TRBV4-1|many
CASSPAATREQYF
TGCGCCAGCAGCCCTGCTGCGACACGCGAGCAGTACTTC
>TRBD1|TRBJ2-5|TRBV23-1|-
CASSQYRGQEIQYF
TGCGCCAGCAGTCAATACAGGGGACAAGAGATCCAGTACTTC
>-|TRBJ1-2|TRBV12-3/TRBV12-4|-
CASSSPTAAVYGYTF
TGTGCCAGCAGCTCACCGACAGCTGCTGTCTATGGCTACACCTTC
>-|TRBJ1-1|TRBV19|many
CASSGRQANTEAFF
TGTGCCAGTAGTGGTAGACAGGCGAACACTGAAGCTTTCTTT
>-|TRBJ1-3|TRBV6-5|-
CASSTGTRDTIYF
TGTGCCAGCAGCACAGGGACCCGAGACACCATATATTTT
>TRBD2|TRBJ2-1|TRBV2|-
CASSETSQRGYNEQFF
TGTGCCAGCAGTGAAACATCCCAGCGGGGGTACAATGAGCAGTTCTTC
>-|TRBJ1-6|TRBV13|-
CASSIYRSSYNSPLHF
TGTGCCAGCAGTATATACAGGAGCTCCTATAATTCACCCCTCCACTTT
>TRBD1|TRBJ1-1|TRBV7-2|many
CASSPRGGYLNTEAFF
TGTGCCAGCAGCCCCAGGGGGGGCTATCTGAACACTGAAGCTTTCTTT
>TRBD2|TRBJ2-1|TRBV7-9|many
CASSSAETSGRYNEQFF
TGTGCCAGCAGCTCAGCCGAGACTAGCGGGAGGTACAATGAGCAGTTCTTC
>TRBD2|TRBJ2-1|TRBV7-2|many
CASSYRLAGVEQFF
TGTGCCAGCAGCTACCGGCTAGCGGGAGTGGAACAGTTCTTC
>TRBD1|TRBJ2-2|TRBV6-4|few
CASEDREAGELFF
TGTGCCAGCGAGGACAGGGAGGCCGGGGAGCTGTTTTTT
>-|TRBJ1-1|TRBV27|few
CASSPLDRTTEAFF
TGTGCCAGCAGTCCCCTTGACAGGACCACTGAAGCTTTCTTT
>-|TRBJ1-1|TRBV12-5|-
CASGLVILRGALNTEAFF
TGTGCTAGTGGTTTGGTAATATTGAGGGGGGCCCTGAACACTGAAGCTTTCTTT
>TRBD1|TRBJ2-1|TRBV5-1|many
CASSWPSGQGFNEQFF
TGCGCCAGCAGCTGGCCATCGGGACAGGGTTTCAATGAGCAGTTCTTC
>-|TRBJ1-1|TRBV6-5|-
CASMTGGARTEAFF
TGTGCCAGCATGACCGGGGGCGCTCGGACTGAAGCTTTCTTT
>-|TRBJ1-2|TRBV20-1|-
CSAVGDGYTF
TGCAGTGCCGTAGGGGACGGCTACACCTTC
>-|TRBJ1-1|TRBV11-2|many
CASSLAPDFAINLNTEAFF
TGTGCCAGCAGCTTAGCCCCTGATTTCGCGATTAACTTAAACACTGAAGCTTTCTTT
>-|TRBJ2-7|TRBV6-1|-
CASSAWTETYEQYF
TGTGCCAGCAGTGCTTGGACAGAGACCTACGAGCAGTACTTC